These T cell receptor beta chains were read from a single sample in a study of patients and donors after allogeneic stem cell transplantation. TCRdb reanalysed the RT-PCR reads using MiXCR and keeps one entry per CDR3 protein. The repertoire holds about a million distinct CDR3 sequences, with about a sixth as singletons. Sequencing was performed on blood, either unsorted or a sorted T cell fraction (not recorded which). Every receptor here comes from a human donor who was either an allogeneic HSCT recipient or a stem cell or donor lymphocyte infusion donor (not recorded which). It is not recorded whose cells these are; they may come from a transplant donor. The CDR3 runs from the conserved cysteine through the conserved F or W. Fields, in order: clone size, J gene, D gene, V gene, CDR3 protein, CDR3 DNA. The D gene is left open where the match is weak. Expanded clones get a size class; other rows say once, few or many, or leave the size out.

>few|TRBJ2-7|NA|TRBV12-3/TRBV12-4
CASSGTGTRDSYEQYF
TGTGCCAGCAGTGGAACCGGGACAAGGGACTCCTACGAGCAGTACTTC
>few|TRBJ2-3|NA|TRBV24-1
CATSDFGSPDGDTQYF
TGTGCCACCAGTGATTTTGGAAGCCCTGACGGAGATACGCAGTATTTT
>many|TRBJ1-5|NA|TRBV10-3
CAIPWGPNQPQHF
TGTGCCATCCCATGGGGACCCAATCAGCCCCAGCATTTT
>few|TRBJ2-7|NA|TRBV18
CASSPGLQFGSEQYF
TGTGCCAGCTCCCCGGGACTCCAGTTCGGGAGTGAGCAGTACTTC
>NA|TRBJ2-3|TRBD2|TRBV5-1
CASSAGTSGGDTQYF
TGCGCCAGCAGCGCCGGGACTAGCGGAGGAGATACGCAGTATTTT
>NA|TRBJ1-5|NA|TRBV20-1
CSASWDSNQPQHF
TGCAGTGCTAGCTGGGATAGCAATCAGCCCCAGCATTTT
>NA|TRBJ1-1|NA|TRBV12-5
CASGSLESLNTEAFF
TGTGCTAGTGGTTCCCTCGAGTCCCTGAACACTGAAGCTTTCTTT
>few|TRBJ2-7|NA|TRBV21-1
CASSKRPKRRGSYEQYF
TGTGCCAGCAGCAAAAGACCCAAGCGGAGGGGTTCCTACGAGCAGTACTTC
>few|TRBJ2-2|TRBD2|TRBV2
CASSLREGIYTGELFF
TGTGCCAGCAGTCTCAGGGAGGGAATTTACACCGGGGAGCTGTTTTTT
>few|TRBJ1-1|NA|TRBV12-3/TRBV12-4
CASSPSVSEAFF
TGTGCCAGCAGCCCTTCGGTCTCTGAAGCTTTCTTT
>many|TRBJ1-1|NA|TRBV7-9
CASSPSGRNTEAFF
TGTGCCAGCAGCCCCTCAGGGAGGAACACTGAAGCTTTCTTT
>few|TRBJ2-1|NA|TRBV7-9
CASSFVEQFF
TGTGCCAGCAGCTTCGTGGAGCAGTTCTTC
>NA|TRBJ2-4|TRBD1|TRBV4-3
CASSRTLPTGGSTKNIQYF
TGCGCCAGCAGCCGAACACTCCCGACAGGGGGCTCGACCAAAAACATTCAGTACTTC
>few|TRBJ2-3|TRBD2|TRBV10-3
CAIKGRELSTDTQYF
TGTGCCATCAAGGGGCGGGAGCTCTCAACAGATACGCAGTATTTT
>few|TRBJ2-2|NA|TRBV29-1
CSVESPIGGRELFF
TGCAGCGTTGAATCACCCATTGGGGGCCGGGAGCTGTTTTTT
>NA|TRBJ2-1|TRBD1|TRBV7-6
CASSLETGALNEQFF
TGTGCCAGCAGCTTGGAGACAGGGGCTCTCAATGAGCAGTTCTTC
>few|TRBJ2-1|TRBD2|TRBV11-1
CASSLLSGTYNEQFF
TGTGCCAGCAGTCTTCTGAGCGGGACCTACAATGAGCAGTTCTTC
>few|TRBJ2-2|NA|TRBV10-3
CAIRSGGTNTGELFF
TGTGCCATCAGATCCGGGGGTACGAACACCGGGGAGCTGTTTTTT
>NA|TRBJ2-1|NA|TRBV12-3/TRBV12-4
CASSPYSGNYNEQFF
TGTGCCAGCAGTCCCTATAGCGGAAACTACAATGAGCAGTTCTTC
>few|TRBJ2-5|NA|TRBV29-1
CSAGGYGETQYF
TGCAGCGCCGGGGGCTATGGGGAGACCCAGTACTTC
>few|TRBJ2-1|TRBD2|TRBV27
CASSLLTSGGPFNEQFF
TGTGCCAGCAGTTTACTGACTAGCGGAGGCCCCTTCAATGAGCAGTTCTTC
>NA|TRBJ2-2|NA|TRBV12-3/TRBV12-4
CASSPRLTLDMANTGELFF
TGTGCCAGCAGCCCCCGGCTAACCCTGGATATGGCGAACACCGGGGAGCTGTTTTTT